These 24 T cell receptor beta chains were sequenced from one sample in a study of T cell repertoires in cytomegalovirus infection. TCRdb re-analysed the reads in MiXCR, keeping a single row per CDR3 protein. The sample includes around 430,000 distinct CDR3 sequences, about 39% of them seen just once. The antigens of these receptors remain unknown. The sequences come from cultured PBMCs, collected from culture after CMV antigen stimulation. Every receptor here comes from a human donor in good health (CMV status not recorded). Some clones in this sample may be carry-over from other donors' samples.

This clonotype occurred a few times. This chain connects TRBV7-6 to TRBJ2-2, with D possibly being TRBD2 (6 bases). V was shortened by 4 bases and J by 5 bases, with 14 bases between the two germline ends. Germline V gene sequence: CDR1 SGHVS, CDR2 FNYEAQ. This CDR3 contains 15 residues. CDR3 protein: CASSSRQGGTGELFF. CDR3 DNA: TGTGCCAGCAGCTCAAGGCAGGGAGGTACCGGGGAGCTGTTTTTT.

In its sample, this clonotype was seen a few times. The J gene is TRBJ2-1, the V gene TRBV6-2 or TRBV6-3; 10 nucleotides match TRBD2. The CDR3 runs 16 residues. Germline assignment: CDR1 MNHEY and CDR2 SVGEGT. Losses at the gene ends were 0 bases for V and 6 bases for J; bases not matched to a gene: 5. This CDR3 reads CASSYSRLAGVNEQFF. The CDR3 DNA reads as TGTGCCAGCAGTTACTCGAGGCTAGCGGGGGTCAATGAGCAGTTCTTC.

CDR3 nucleotide sequence: TGTGCCAGCTGGGGGCTAGCGGACACCGGGGAGCTGTTTTTT. Translation gives CASWGLADTGELFF. The V and J genes are TRBV6-6 and TRBJ2-2; D may be TRBD2 (7 bases). The germline gives CDR1 MNHNY, CDR2 SVGAGI (reference sequence). V lost 8 bases to trimming and J lost 3 bases, with 13 bases between them. CDR3 length: 14 amino acids.

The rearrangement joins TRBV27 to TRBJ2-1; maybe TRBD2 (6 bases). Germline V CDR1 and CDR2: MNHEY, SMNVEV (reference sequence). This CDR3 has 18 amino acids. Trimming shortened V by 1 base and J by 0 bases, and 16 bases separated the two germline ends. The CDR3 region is CASSLFGLSGSSYNEQFF. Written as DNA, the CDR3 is TGTGCCAGCAGTTTATTCGGGCTATCCGGGAGCTCCTACAATGAGCAGTTCTTC.

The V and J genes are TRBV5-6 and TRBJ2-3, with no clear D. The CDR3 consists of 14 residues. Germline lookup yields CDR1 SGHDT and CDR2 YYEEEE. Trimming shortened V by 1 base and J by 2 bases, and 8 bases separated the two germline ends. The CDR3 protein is CASSLKFVTDTQYF. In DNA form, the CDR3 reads TGTGCCAGCAGCTTGAAATTTGTCACAGATACGCAGTATTTT.

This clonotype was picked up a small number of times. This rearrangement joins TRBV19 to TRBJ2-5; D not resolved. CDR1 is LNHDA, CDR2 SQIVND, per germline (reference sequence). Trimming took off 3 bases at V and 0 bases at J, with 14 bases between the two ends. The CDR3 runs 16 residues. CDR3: CASSMGPIAYQETQYF. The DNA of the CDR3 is TGTGCCAGTAGTATGGGCCCTATAGCTTACCAAGAGACCCAGTACTTC.

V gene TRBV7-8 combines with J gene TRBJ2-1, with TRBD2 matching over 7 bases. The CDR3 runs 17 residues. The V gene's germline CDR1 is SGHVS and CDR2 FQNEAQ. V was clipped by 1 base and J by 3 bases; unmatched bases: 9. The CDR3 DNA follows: TGTGCCAGCAGCTTAGTGGGCCTAGCGGACCACTACAATGAGCAGTTCTTC. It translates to CASSLVGLADHYNEQFF.

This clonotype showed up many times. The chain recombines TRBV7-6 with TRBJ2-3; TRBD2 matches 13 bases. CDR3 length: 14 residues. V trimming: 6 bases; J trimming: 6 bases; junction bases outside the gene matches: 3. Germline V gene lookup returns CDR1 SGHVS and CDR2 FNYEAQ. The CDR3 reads CASSRTSGSDTQYF. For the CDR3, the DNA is TGTGCCAGCAGTCGGACTAGCGGGAGCGATACGCAGTATTTT. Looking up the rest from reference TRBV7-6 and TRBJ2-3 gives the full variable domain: GAGVSQSPRYKVTKRGQDVALRCDPISGHVSLYWYRQALGQGPEFLTYFNYEAQQDKSGLPNDRFSAERPEGSISTLTIQRTEQRDSAMYRCASSRTSGSDTQYFGPGTRLTVL.

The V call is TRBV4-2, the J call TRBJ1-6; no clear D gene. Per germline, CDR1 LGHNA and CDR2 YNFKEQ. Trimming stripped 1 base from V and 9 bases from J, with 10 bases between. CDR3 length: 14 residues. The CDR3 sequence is CASSQVGRPSPLHF. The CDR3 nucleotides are TGTGCCAGCAGCCAAGTGGGTCGCCCTTCACCCCTCCACTTT.

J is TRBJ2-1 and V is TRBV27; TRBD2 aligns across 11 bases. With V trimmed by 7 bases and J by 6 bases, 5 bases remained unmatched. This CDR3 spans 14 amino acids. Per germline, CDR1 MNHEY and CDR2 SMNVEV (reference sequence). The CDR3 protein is CASTTGTSGNEQFF. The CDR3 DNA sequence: TGTGCCAGCACTACCGGGACTAGCGGCAATGAGCAGTTCTTC.

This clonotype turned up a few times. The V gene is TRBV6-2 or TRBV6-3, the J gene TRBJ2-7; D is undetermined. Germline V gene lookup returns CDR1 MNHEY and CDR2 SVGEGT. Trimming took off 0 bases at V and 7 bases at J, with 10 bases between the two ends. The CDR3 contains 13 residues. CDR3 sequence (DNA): TGTGCCAGCAGTTACTCTACGAGGCTGGAGCAGTACTTC. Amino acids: CASSYSTRLEQYF.

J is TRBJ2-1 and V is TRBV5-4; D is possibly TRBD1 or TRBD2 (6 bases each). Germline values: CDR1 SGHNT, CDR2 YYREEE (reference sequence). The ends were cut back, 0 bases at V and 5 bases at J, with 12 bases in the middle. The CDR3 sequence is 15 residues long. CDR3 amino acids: CASSLEGGRNNEQFF. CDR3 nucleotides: TGTGCCAGCAGCTTGGAGGGGGGAAGAAACAATGAGCAGTTCTTC.

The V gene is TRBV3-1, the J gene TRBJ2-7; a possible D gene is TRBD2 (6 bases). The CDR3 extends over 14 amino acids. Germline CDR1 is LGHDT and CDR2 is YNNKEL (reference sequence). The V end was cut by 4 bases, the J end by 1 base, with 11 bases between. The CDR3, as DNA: TGTGCCAGCAGCCCGCCGGCGGGGTCCTACGAGCAGTACTTC. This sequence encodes CASSPPAGSYEQYF.

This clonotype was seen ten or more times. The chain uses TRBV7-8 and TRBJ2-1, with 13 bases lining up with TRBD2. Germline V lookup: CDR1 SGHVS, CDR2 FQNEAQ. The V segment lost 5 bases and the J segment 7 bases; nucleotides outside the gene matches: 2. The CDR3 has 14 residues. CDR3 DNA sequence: TGTGCCAGCAGCAGGACTAGCGGGAGAAATGAGCAGTTCTTC. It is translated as CASSRTSGRNEQFF. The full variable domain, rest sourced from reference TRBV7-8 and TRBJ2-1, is GAGVSQSPRYKVAKRGQDVALRCDPISGHVSLFWYQQALGQGPEFLTYFQNEAQLDKSGLPSDRFFAERPEGSVSTLKIQRTQQEDSAVYLCASSRTSGRNEQFFGPGTRLTVL.

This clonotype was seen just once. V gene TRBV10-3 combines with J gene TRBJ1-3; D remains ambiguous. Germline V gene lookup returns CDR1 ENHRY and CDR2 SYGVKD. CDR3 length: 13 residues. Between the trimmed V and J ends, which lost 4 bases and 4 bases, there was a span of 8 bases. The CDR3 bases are TGTGCCATCAGTGTACGGCAGGGAAACACCATATATTTT. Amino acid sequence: CAISVRQGNTIYF.

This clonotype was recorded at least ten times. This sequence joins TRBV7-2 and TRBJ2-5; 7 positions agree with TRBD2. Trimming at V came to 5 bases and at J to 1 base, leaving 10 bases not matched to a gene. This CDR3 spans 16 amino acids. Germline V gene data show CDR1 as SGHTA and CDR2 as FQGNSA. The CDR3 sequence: CASSHQYRLAQETQYF. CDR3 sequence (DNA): TGTGCCAGCAGCCACCAATACCGACTAGCCCAAGAGACCCAGTACTTC.

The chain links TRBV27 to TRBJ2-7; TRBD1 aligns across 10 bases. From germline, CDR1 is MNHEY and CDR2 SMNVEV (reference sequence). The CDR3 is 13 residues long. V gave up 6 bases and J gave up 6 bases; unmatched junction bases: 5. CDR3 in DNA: TGTGCCAGCAGCACGGGACAGGGGACCGAGCAGTACTTC. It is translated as CASSTGQGTEQYF.

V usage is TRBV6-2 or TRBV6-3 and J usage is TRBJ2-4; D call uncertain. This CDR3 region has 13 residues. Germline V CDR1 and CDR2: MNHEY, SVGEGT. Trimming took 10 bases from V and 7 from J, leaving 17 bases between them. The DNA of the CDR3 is TGTGCCACCACCGCGGCGGTTTGGAACATTCAGTACTTC. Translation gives CATTAAVWNIQYF.

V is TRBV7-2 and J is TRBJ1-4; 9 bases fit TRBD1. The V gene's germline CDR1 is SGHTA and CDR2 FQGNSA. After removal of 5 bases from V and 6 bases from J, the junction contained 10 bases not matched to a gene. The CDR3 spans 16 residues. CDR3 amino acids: CASSPRSRQGDEKLFF. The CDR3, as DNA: TGTGCCAGCAGCCCCCGGAGTAGACAGGGGGATGAAAAACTGTTTTTT. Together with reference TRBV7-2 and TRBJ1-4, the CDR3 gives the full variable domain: GAGVSQSPSNKVTEKGKDVELRCDPISGHTALYWYRQSLGQGLEFLIYFQGNSAPDKSGLPSDRFSAERTGGSVSTLTIQRTQQEDSAVYLCASSPRSRQGDEKLFFGSGTQLSVL.

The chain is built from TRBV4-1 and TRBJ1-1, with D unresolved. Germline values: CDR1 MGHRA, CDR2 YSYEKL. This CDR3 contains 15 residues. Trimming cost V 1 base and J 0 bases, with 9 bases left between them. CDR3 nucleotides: TGCGCCAGCAGCCAAGGGGCGGGAATGAACACTGAAGCTTTCTTT. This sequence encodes CASSQGAGMNTEAFF.

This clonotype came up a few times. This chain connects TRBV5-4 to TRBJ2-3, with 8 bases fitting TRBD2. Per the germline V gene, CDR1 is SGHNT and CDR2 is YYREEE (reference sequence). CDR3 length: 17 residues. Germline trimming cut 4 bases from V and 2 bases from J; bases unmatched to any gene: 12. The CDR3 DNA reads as TGTGCCAGCAGCCCGAGGACGGGGGGGCCCCTCACAGATACGCAGTATTTT. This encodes CASSPRTGGPLTDTQYF.

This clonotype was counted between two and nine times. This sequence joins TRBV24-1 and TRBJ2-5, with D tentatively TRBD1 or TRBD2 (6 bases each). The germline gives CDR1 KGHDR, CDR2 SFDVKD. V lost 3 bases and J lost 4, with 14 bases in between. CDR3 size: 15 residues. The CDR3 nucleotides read TGTGCCACCAGTGATCCGACAGGTAGCGGAGAGACCCAGTACTTC. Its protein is CATSDPTGSGETQYF.

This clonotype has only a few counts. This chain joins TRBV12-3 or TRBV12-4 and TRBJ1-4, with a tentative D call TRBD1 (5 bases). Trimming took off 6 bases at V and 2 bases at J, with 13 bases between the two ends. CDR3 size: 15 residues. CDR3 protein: CASRPGTGTNEKLFF. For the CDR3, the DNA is TGTGCCAGCAGGCCAGGGACGGGGACTAATGAAAAACTGTTTTTT.

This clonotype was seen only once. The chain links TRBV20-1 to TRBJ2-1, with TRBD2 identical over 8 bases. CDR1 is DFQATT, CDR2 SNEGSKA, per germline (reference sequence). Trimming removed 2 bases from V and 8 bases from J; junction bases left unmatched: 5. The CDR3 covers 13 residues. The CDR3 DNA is TGCAGTGCTAGAACCGGGGGGGCGCATGAGCAGTTCTTC. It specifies CSARTGGAHEQFF.